Following are 5 T cell receptor beta chains from one sample sequenced in a study of PD-1 blockade in classical Hodgkin lymphoma (TCRdb year 2020). Per the publication, the time point label means: cycle 2 day 1 (C2D1) of nivolumab. Every trial patient had relapsed following autologous stem cell transplantation, and prior brentuximab vedotin exposure was what differed among cohorts A, B and C. Library preparation was by the immunoSEQ multiplex PCR assay. This immuneACCESS table, as held by TCRdb, lists in-frame sequences with V and J called but not all clones. Of the missing ones, under half trace to an unresolved V gene in checked studies; the others have no known cause. The sample records 95,000 to 100,000 clones, 85% to 90% of which are singletons. Around 7% of the sample belongs to the ten largest clones. The input for sequencing was peripheral blood mononuclear cells (PBMCs), taken before the second cycle of nivolumab. Receptors originate from a human donor with classical Hodgkin lymphoma.

A word on this clone: Likely a read error: the CDR3 ends without its conserved phenylalanine or tryptophan. No DNA is shown, since the ends of the CDR3 on it are uncertain; the CDR3 is the one TCRdb lists. The chain has TRBV11-2 and TRBJ1-1; the table names TRBD1, a call not compared with the DNA. A total of 12 residues make up the CDR3, ends included. Germline CDR1 and CDR2: SGHAT and FQNNGV. CDR3 sequence: CASSLSGTGLEV.

This chain connects TRBV6-5 to TRBJ1-2, with TRBD1 matching over 8 bases. The CDR3 is 14 amino acids. CDR1 MNHEY and CDR2 SVGAGI come from the germline V gene. With V trimmed by 7 bases and J by 10 bases, 14 bases remained unmatched. DNA for the CDR3: TGTGCCAGCATAGGCCTGGAAAGACAGGGGTCCTACACCTTC. Its protein is CASIGLERQGSYTF.

This chain joins TRBV5-3 and TRBJ1-3, with D perhaps matching TRBD1 (5 bases). TRBV5-3 is labeled an ORF, and its function is uncertain. Trimming removed 4 bases from V and 4 bases from J, with 9 bases in between. This CDR3 is built from 13 residues. CDR3 coding DNA: TGTGCCAGAAGCCCGCGACAGGGAAACACCATATATTTT. This codes for CARSPRQGNTIYF.

The chain employs TRBV6-4 and TRBJ2-1, with 8 bases aligning to TRBD2. After removal of 2 bases from V and 5 bases from J, the junction contained 5 bases not matched to a gene. Germline V CDR1 and CDR2: MRHNA, SNTAGT. This CDR3 has 15 amino acids. The CDR3 bases are TGTGCCAGCAGTGACGGAACTAGCGGTAACAATGAGCAGTTCTTC. The encoded protein is CASSDGTSGNNEQFF.

J is TRBJ1-2 and V is TRBV5-1; D is uncertain. The V gene's germline CDR1 is SGHRS and CDR2 YFSETQ. V shed 2 bases and J shed 7 bases, with 12 bases lying between them. This CDR3 contains 13 residues. CDR3 nucleotides: TGCGCCAGCAGCTTCGGCAGTAGGTCTGGCTACACCTTC. Its protein is CASSFGSRSGYTF.